The sequence of this T cell receptor beta chain was determined in a study of T cells in Graves' hyperthyroidism and ophthalmopathy. TCR beta CDR3 regions were amplified from RNA. The HTBI primer set served for first-round RT-PCR of the TCR CDR3. In TCRdb, the multiplex PCR reads were re-called with MiXCR into one record per CDR3 protein. The table records almost 600,000 distinct CDR3 sequences, approximately 15% of them present only once. This clonotype was observed at least ten times. Not enrolled were patients with uncontrolled infection, other autoimmune disease, pregnancy or lactation. Clinical symptoms, serum thyroxine and TRAb, thyroid ultrasound and orbital computed tomography were used for the diagnoses. CDR1 is SGDLS and CDR2 is YYNGEE in the germline V gene. The length of the CDR3 is 13 residues. V was shortened by 0 bases and J by 3 bases, with 6 bases between the two germline ends.

The material sequenced was blood. The TCR originated in a woman under 40 with Graves' hyperthyroidism that later progressed to Graves' ophthalmopathy. This chain connects TRBV9 to TRBJ1-2, with TRBD1 as a possible D gene (5 bases). The CDR3: CASSVGGDYGYTF. For the CDR3, the DNA is TGTGCCAGCAGCGTAGGAGGGGACTATGGCTACACCTTC. The full variable domain, its missing parts supplied by reference TRBV9 and TRBJ1-2, is DSGVTQTPKHLITATGQRVTLRCSPRSGDLSVYWYQQSLDQGLQFLIQYYNGEERAKGNILERFSAQQFPDLHSELNLSSLELGDSALYFCASSVGGDYGYTFGSGTRLTVV.